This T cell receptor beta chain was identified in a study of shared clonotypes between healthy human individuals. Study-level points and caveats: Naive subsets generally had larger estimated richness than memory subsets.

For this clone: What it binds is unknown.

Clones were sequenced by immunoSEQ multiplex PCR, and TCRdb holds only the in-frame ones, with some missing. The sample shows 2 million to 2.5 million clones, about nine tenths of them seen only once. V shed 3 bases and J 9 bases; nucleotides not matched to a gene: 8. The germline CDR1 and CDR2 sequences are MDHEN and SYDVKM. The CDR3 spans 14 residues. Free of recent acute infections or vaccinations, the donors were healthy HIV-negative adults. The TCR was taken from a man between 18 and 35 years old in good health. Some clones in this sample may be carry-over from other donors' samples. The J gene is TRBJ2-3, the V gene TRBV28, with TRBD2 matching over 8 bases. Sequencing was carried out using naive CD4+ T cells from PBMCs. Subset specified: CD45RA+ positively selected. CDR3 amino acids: CASSFAGGLLTQYF. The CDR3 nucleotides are TGTGCCAGCAGTTTCGCGGGAGGACTACTCACGCAGTATTTT.